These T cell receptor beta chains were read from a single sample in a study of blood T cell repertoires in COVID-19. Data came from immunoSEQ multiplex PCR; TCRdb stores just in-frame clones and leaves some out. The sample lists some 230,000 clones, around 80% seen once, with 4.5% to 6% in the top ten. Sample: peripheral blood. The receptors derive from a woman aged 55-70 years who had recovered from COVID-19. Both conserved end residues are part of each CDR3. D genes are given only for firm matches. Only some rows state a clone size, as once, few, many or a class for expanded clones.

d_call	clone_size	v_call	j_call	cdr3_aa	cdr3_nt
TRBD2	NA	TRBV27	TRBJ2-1	CASSLAGGYNEQFF	TGTGCCAGCAGTTTAGCGGGGGGTTACAATGAGCAGTTCTTC
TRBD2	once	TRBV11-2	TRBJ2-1	CASSLSGGPSYNEQFF	TGTGCCAGCAGCTTGTCGGGGGGGCCCTCCTACAATGAGCAGTTCTTC
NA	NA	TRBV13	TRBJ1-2	CASSPTANYGYTF	TGTGCCAGCAGCCCGACAGCTAACTATGGCTACACCTTC
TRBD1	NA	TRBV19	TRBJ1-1	CASSYRGFGGAFF	TGTGCCAGTAGTTACAGGGGCTTCGGAGGGGCTTTCTTT
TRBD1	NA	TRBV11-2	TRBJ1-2	CASSHLGQRIKYGYTF	TGTGCCAGCAGCCATTTGGGACAGCGTATAAAATATGGCTACACCTTC
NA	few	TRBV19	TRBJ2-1	CASSIAAGADNEQFF	TGTGCCAGTAGTATAGCCGCGGGGGCCGACAATGAGCAGTTCTTC
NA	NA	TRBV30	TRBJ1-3	CAWSVRGRGQPGNTIYF	TGTGCCTGGAGTGTACGGGGGAGGGGCCAGCCTGGAAACACCATATATTTT
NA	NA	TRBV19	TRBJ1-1	CASSPGTSFYTEAFF	TGTGCCAGTAGTCCCGGGACATCCTTTTACACTGAAGCTTTCTTT
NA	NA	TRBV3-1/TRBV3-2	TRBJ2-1	CASSQLDSSYNEQFF	TGTGCCAGCAGCCAGCTGGACTCCTCCTACAATGAGCAGTTCTTC
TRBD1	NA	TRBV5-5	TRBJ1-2	CASSLDARGLNHYGYTF	TGTGCCAGCAGCTTGGATGCCAGGGGGCTCAACCACTATGGCTACACCTTC
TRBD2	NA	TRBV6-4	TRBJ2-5	CASSASGGQETQYF	TGTGCCAGCAGTGCGAGCGGGGGCCAAGAGACCCAGTACTTC
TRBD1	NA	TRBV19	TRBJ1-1	CASSIGTGNTEAFF	TGTGCCAGTAGTATAGGGACAGGGAACACTGAAGCTTTCTTT
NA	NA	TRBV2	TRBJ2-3	CASGGGRGSTDTQYF	TGTGCCAGTGGGGGGGGCCGCGGGAGCACAGATACGCAGTATTTT
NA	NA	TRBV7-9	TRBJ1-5	CASSLDDSGNQPQHF	TGTGCCAGCAGCTTAGACGACTCAGGCAATCAGCCCCAGCATTTT
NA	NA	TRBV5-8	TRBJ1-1	CASSLVRGFEAFF	TGTGCCAGCAGCTTGGTGCGGGGGTTTGAAGCTTTCTTT
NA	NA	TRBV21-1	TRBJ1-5	CASSKNKVDRGGQPQHF	TGTGCCAGCAGCAAAAACAAGGTGGACAGGGGCGGACAGCCCCAGCATTTT
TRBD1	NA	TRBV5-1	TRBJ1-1	CASLPNGQAGTEAFF	TGCGCCAGCCTACCAAATGGACAGGCGGGGACTGAAGCTTTCTTT
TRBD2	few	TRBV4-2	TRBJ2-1	CASSQGSSGGAIYEQFF	TGTGCCAGCAGCCAAGGGAGTAGCGGGGGGGCTATCTATGAGCAGTTCTTC
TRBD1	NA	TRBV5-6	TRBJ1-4	CASSLGKGAVEKLFF	TGTGCCAGCAGCTTGGGTAAGGGGGCGGTTGAAAAACTGTTTTTT
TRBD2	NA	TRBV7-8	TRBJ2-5	CASSKGVSGGRETQYF	TGTGCCAGCAGCAAAGGGGTTAGCGGGGGTCGGGAGACCCAGTACTTC
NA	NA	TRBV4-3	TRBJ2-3	CASSQDQYADTQYF	TGCGCCAGCAGCCAAGATCAATATGCGGATACGCAGTATTTT
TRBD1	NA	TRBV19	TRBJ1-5	CASTRGQFNQPQHF	TGTGCCAGTACCAGGGGACAGTTTAATCAGCCCCAGCATTTT
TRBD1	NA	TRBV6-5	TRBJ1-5	CASRRTGTQPQHF	TGTGCCAGCAGGCGGACAGGGACTCAGCCCCAGCATTTT
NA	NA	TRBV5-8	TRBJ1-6	CASRYTGGPLHF	TGTGCCAGCAGGTATACAGGCGGACCCCTCCACTTT
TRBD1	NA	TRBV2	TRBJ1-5	CASNGQGRGQPQHF	TGTGCCAGCAACGGACAGGGACGAGGACAGCCCCAGCATTTT
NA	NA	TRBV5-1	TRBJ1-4	CASRPTGGANEKLFF	TGCGCCAGCAGACCCACAGGTGGGGCTAATGAAAAACTGTTTTTT
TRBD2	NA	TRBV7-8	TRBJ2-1	CASSLVGGKGFF	TGTGCCAGCAGCTTAGTCGGGGGGAAAGGGTTCTTC
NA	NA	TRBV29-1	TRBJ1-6	CSVADSLNSPLHF	TGCAGCGTTGCCGACTCGTTGAATTCACCCCTCCACTTT
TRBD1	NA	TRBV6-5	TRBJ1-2	CASSFSQGFGYTF	TGTGCCAGCAGTTTTTCACAGGGGTTTGGCTACACCTTC
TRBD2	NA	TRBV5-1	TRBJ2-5	CASRGLAGEETQYF	TGCGCCAGCAGGGGACTAGCGGGGGAGGAGACCCAGTACTTC
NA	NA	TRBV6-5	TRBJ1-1	CASEARGEAFF	TGTGCCAGCGAAGCCAGAGGGGAAGCTTTCTTT
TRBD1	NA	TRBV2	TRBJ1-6	CASADRVNSPLHF	TGTGCCAGCGCGGACAGGGTGAATTCACCCCTCCACTTT
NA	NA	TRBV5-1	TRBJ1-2	CASSLGRGADYGYTF	TGCGCCAGCAGCTTGGGGCGGGGGGCGGACTATGGCTACACCTTC
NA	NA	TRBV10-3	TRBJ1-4	CAISRTGLANEKLFF	TGTGCCATATCTAGAACAGGATTAGCTAATGAAAAACTGTTTTTT
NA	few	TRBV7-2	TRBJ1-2	CASSSDGGRGLNYGYTF	TGTGCCAGCAGCTCCGACGGTGGTCGGGGTTTAAACTATGGCTACACCTTC
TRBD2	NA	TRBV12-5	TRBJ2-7	CASGWRAGDSYEQYF	TGTGCTAGTGGCTGGCGAGCGGGGGACTCCTACGAGCAGTACTTC
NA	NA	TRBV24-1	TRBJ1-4	CAIKTGGPTTTNEKLFF	TGTGCCATTAAGACAGGAGGACCCACTACAACTAATGAAAAACTGTTTTTT
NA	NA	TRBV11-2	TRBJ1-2	CASSPTGYYGYTF	TGTGCCAGCAGCCCCACAGGTTACTATGGCTACACCTTC
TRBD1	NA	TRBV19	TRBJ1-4	CASSIATGTEKLFF	TGTGCCAGTAGTATAGCGACAGGGACTGAAAAACTGTTTTTT
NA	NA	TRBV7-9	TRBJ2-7	CASSLNQASYEQYF	TGTGCCAGCAGCTTAAATCAGGCCTCCTACGAGCAGTACTTC
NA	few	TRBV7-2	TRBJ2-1	CASSPVAQGKQFF	TGTGCCAGCAGCCCCGTAGCTCAGGGTAAGCAGTTCTTC
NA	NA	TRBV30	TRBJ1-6	CAWAMSSYNSPLHF	TGTGCCTGGGCTATGAGCTCCTATAATTCACCCCTCCACTTT
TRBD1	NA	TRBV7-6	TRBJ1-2	CASSLEGQGRTGYTF	TGTGCCAGCAGCTTAGAGGGACAGGGAAGAACTGGCTACACCTTC
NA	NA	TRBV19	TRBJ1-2	CASSDRVGGGRGYTF	TGTGCCAGTAGTGACCGGGTAGGAGGAGGACGTGGCTACACCTTC
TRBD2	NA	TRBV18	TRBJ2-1	CASSLLAGGDNEQFF	TGTGCCAGCTCGCTTCTAGCGGGGGGCGACAATGAGCAGTTCTTC
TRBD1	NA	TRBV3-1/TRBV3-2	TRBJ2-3	CASSQEQGVDTQYF	TGTGCCAGCAGCCAAGAACAGGGGGTAGATACGCAGTATTTT
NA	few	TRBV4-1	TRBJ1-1	CASSHPAAGHVGAFF	TGCGCCAGCAGCCACCCCGCGGCAGGGCACGTAGGAGCTTTCTTT
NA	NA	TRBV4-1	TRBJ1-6	CASSQGLRQVASPLHF	TGCGCCAGCAGCCAAGGTTTGAGACAGGTCGCTTCACCCCTCCACTTT
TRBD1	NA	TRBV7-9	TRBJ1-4	CASSPRQGQANEKLFF	TGTGCCAGCAGCCCACGACAGGGCCAGGCTAATGAAAAACTGTTTTTT
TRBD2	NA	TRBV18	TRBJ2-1	CASSPRVGLPRMGSYNEQFF	TGTGCCAGCTCACCAAGGGTGGGACTACCCAGGATGGGCTCCTACAATGAGCAGTTCTTC
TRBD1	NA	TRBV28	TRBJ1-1	CASSSRTGFTEAFF	TGTGCCAGCAGTTCACGGACAGGGTTTACTGAAGCTTTCTTT
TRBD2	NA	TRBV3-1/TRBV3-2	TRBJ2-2	CASSRLAGGHTGELFF	TGTGCCAGCAGCCGATTAGCGGGGGGACACACCGGGGAGCTGTTTTTT
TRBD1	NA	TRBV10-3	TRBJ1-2	CAISESQGVGEYGYTF	TGTGCCATCAGTGAGTCTCAGGGGGTTGGGGAATATGGCTACACCTTC
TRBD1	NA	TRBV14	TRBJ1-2	CASSPRTGIPSMSYTF	TGTGCCAGCAGCCCCCGGACAGGGATTCCCTCTATGAGCTACACCTTC
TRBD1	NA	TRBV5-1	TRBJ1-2	CASSLRGGSNYGYTF	TGCGCCAGCAGCTTGAGAGGGGGCAGTAACTATGGCTACACCTTC